This TCR beta chain comes out of a study of T cells in Graves' hyperthyroidism and ophthalmopathy. Comment on this clonotype: Its cognate antigen is unknown.

Study results and caveats: It was a median around seven months before onset that the model predicted ophthalmopathy.

What was amplified from RNA transcripts were TCR beta CDR3 regions. Primed by the HTBI set, a first-round RT-PCR was run on the TCR CDR3. TCRdb reanalysed the multiplex PCR reads using MiXCR and keeps one entry per CDR3 protein. The repertoire has hundreds of thousands of distinct CDR3 sequences, approximately 15% of them found once; the top ten carry around 25%. The V segment lost 6 bases and the J segment 14 bases; nucleotides outside the gene matches: 9. The CDR3 runs to 12 residues. The germline gives CDR1 KGHDR, CDR2 SFDVKD. The gene calls are TRBV24-1 and TRBJ1-2; TRBD1 agrees at 9 bases. The sample comprised blood. This receptor was taken from a woman aged 25 to 45 with Graves' hyperthyroidism. The chain's CDR3 is CATSLQQGAKTF. CDR3 bases: TGTGCCACCAGTCTGCAACAGGGGGCTAAAACCTTC.